A single sample is the source of the 27 T cell receptor beta chains below, sequenced in a study of T cell repertoires in cytomegalovirus infection. TCRdb re-called the reads through MiXCR, storing one row per CDR3 protein. Here the sample spans 140,000 to 150,000 distinct CDR3 sequences, 32% being singletons. What these receptors recognize is not known. Sequenced material: CD8+ T cells from cultured PBMCs, taken from culture after CMV antigen stimulation. The receptors here all came from a human donor in good health (CMV status not recorded). Some clones in this sample may be carry-over from other donors' samples.

This clonotype was seen at least ten times. The chain combines TRBV27 with TRBJ2-6; D is unclear. Germline V gene sequence: CDR1 MNHEY, CDR2 SMNVEV (reference sequence). The CDR3 is made up of 13 amino acids. Trimming pared 3 bases from V and 2 bases from J, leaving 2 bases between. CDR3 amino acids: CASSLAGANVLTF. The DNA of the CDR3 is TGTGCCAGCAGTTTGGCTGGGGCCAACGTCCTGACTTTC. Supplemented by reference TRBV27 and TRBJ2-6, the full variable domain reads EAQVTQNPRYLITVTGKKLTVTCSQNMNHEYMSWYRQDPGLGLRQIYYSMNVEVTDKGDVPEGYKVSRKEKRNFPLILESPSPNQTSLYFCASSLAGANVLTFGAGSRLTVL.

This clonotype was counted between two and nine times. This rearrangement joins TRBV7-3 to TRBJ2-7; D ambiguous. Trimming took off 0 bases at V and 7 bases at J, with 7 bases between the two ends. The CDR3 has 12 residues. CDR1 and CDR2 from the germline V gene are SGHTA and FQGTGA. In DNA form, the CDR3 reads TGTGCCAGCAGCTTAACAAGAAGGGAGCAGTACTTC. Translation gives CASSLTRREQYF. Supplemented by reference TRBV7-3 and TRBJ2-7, the full variable domain reads GAGVSQTPSNKVTEKGKYVELRCDPISGHTALYWYRQSLGQGPEFLIYFQGTGAADDSGLPNDRFFAVRPEGSVSTLKIQRTERGDSAVYLCASSLTRREQYFGPGTRLTVT.

V gene TRBV20-1 combines with J gene TRBJ2-7; TRBD1 aligns across 10 bases. V shed 1 base, J shed 5 bases, and the junction held 14 bases outside the gene matches. Germline loops: CDR1 DFQATT, CDR2 SNEGSKA (reference sequence). There are 17 residues in the CDR3. The CDR3 bases are TGCAGTGCTAGAGCAACTCACTGGGGACAGGGGTTGGACGAGCAGTACTTC. Its translation: CSARATHWGQGLDEQYF.

The CDR3 sequence is CASSFLQGQSYEQYF. The CDR3 DNA sequence: TGTGCCAGCAGCTTTCTCCAGGGACAATCCTACGAGCAGTACTTC. V gene TRBV7-9 combines with J gene TRBJ2-7; D possibly corresponds to TRBD1 (6 bases). This CDR3 is built from 15 residues. Trimming took off 3 bases at V and 1 base at J, with 13 bases between the two ends. CDR1 SEHNR and CDR2 FQNEAQ come from the germline V gene (reference sequence).

This clonotype was counted a few times. The chain joins TRBV27 to TRBJ2-4, with 8 bases fitting TRBD1. Per germline, CDR1 MNHEY and CDR2 SMNVEV (reference sequence). V shed 4 bases, J shed 9 bases, and the junction held 14 bases outside the gene matches. CDR3 length: 16 residues. The CDR3 loop reads CASSSGQVFSHSIQYF. In DNA form, the CDR3 reads TGTGCCAGCAGTTCGGGACAGGTCTTTAGCCATAGCATTCAGTACTTC.

This clonotype was recorded at least ten times. The rearrangement links TRBV4-1 to TRBJ2-7; no clear D. CDR3 size: 17 residues. V lost 0 bases, J lost 5 bases, and 20 bases lay in between. CDR1 and CDR2 (germline): MGHRA, YSYEKL. CDR3 nucleotides: TGCGCCAGCAGCCAAGATCCTCCGGCGGTTGGCTGGGACGAGCAGTACTTC. Translating gives CASSQDPPAVGWDEQYF.

This clonotype was observed a handful of times. J is TRBJ2-6 and V is TRBV20-1; unclear D gene. Per germline, CDR1 DFQATT and CDR2 SNEGSKA (reference sequence). V dropped 0 bases and J dropped 2 bases, with 8 bases sitting between them. The CDR3 spans 15 residues. CDR3 nucleotides: TGCAGTGCTAGAGATAAAGAACCTGGGGCCAACGTCCTGACTTTC. This translates into CSARDKEPGANVLTF.

This clonotype was counted only a few times. The chain has TRBV6-6 and TRBJ1-2; 10 bases are shared with TRBD1. The CDR3 extends over 14 amino acids. CDR1 and CDR2 from the germline V gene are MNHNY and SVGAGI (reference sequence). V shed 5 bases and J 8 bases; nucleotides not matched to a gene: 8. CDR3 region: CASSVGQGISGYTF. DNA for the CDR3: TGTGCCAGCAGTGTGGGACAGGGGATCAGCGGCTACACCTTC.

This clonotype was counted ten times or more. The chain links TRBV28 to TRBJ1-1; D is perhaps TRBD1 (6 bases). This CDR3 is built from 12 residues. CDR1 is MDHEN and CDR2 is SYDVKM in the germline V gene. CDR3 DNA sequence: TGTGGCCTCGGGGGCGCGGGCACTGAAGCTTTCTTT. Translated, it gives CGLGGAGTEAFF.

This clonotype was counted ten times or more. The chain employs TRBV7-8 and TRBJ2-5; 9 bases match TRBD1. The trim removed 3 bases at V and 0 bases at J, leaving 8 bases unmatched. Germline V gene data show CDR1 as SGHVS and CDR2 as FQNEAQ. The CDR3 has 17 amino acids. The CDR3 sequence is CASSFPRDRAYQETQYF. For the CDR3, the DNA is TGTGCCAGCAGCTTCCCCCGGGACAGGGCATACCAAGAGACCCAGTACTTC.

In this sample, this clonotype turned up a few times. V and J are TRBV7-8 and TRBJ1-5; no definite D call. CDR1 and CDR2 from the germline V gene are SGHVS and FQNEAQ. V was trimmed by 3 bases and J by 6 bases, leaving 9 bases between them. CDR3 length: 13 residues. The chain's CDR3 is CASSLGPSQPQHF. CDR3 DNA sequence: TGTGCCAGCAGCTTGGGCCCAAGTCAGCCCCAGCATTTT. Full variable domain (missing parts from reference TRBV7-8 and TRBJ1-5): GAGVSQSPRYKVAKRGQDVALRCDPISGHVSLFWYQQALGQGPEFLTYFQNEAQLDKSGLPSDRFFAERPEGSVSTLKIQRTQQEDSAVYLCASSLGPSQPQHFGDGTRLSIL.

The rearrangement joins TRBV10-3 to TRBJ1-5, with a tentative D call TRBD1 (5 bases). The CDR3 consists of 15 residues. Trimming took 6 bases from V and 3 from J, leaving 15 bases between them. Germline CDR1 is ENHRY and CDR2 is SYGVKD. The CDR3 nucleotides read TGTGCCATCAGCCCCGGGGCAGCTAACAATCAGCCCCAGCATTTT. Its protein product is CAISPGAANNQPQHF.

Ten or more counts support this clonotype. The J gene is TRBJ1-1, the V gene TRBV7-9, with D perhaps matching TRBD1 (5 bases). V lost 5 bases and J lost 6, with 13 bases in between. This CDR3 is 13 amino acids long. From germline, CDR1 is SEHNR and CDR2 FQNEAQ (reference sequence). Here the CDR3 DNA reads TGTGCCAGCAGCCAGCGGGACTATGCTGAAGCTTTCTTT. It yields the protein CASSQRDYAEAFF.

The CDR3 reads CSAENRVAGGYTF. As DNA, the CDR3 is TGCAGTGCTGAGAACAGGGTAGCAGGTGGCTACACCTTC. The J gene is TRBJ1-2, the V gene TRBV20-1; D is perhaps TRBD1 (6 bases). Trimming shortened V by 5 bases and J by 7 bases, and 17 bases separated the two germline ends. The CDR3 runs 13 residues. Germline assignment: CDR1 DFQATT and CDR2 SNEGSKA (reference sequence).

J is TRBJ2-2 and V is TRBV27; 8 nucleotides match TRBD1. The germline V gene has CDR1 MNHEY and CDR2 SMNVEV (reference sequence). This CDR3 region has 16 residues. V lost 5 bases, J lost 7 bases, and 12 bases stayed unmatched. CDR3 residues: CASSPDRAGLSGELFF. The CDR3 bases are TGTGCCAGCAGTCCGGACAGGGCCGGACTAAGCGGGGAGCTGTTTTTT.

Many counts were recorded for this clonotype. The chain joins TRBV27 to TRBJ1-5, with D unresolved. CDR1 MNHEY and CDR2 SMNVEV come from the germline V gene (reference sequence). The CDR3 totals 17 residues. V lost 0 bases and J lost 3, with 15 bases in between. Written as DNA, the CDR3 is TGTGCCAGCAGTTTATCCCACCCCCTCGTGGCCAATCAGCCCCAGCATTTT. It specifies CASSLSHPLVANQPQHF.

This clonotype was counted between two and nine times. The rearrangement joins TRBV4-1 to TRBJ2-1, with a weak D call TRBD2 (7 bases). Per the germline V gene, CDR1 is MGHRA and CDR2 is YSYEKL. V was shortened by 0 bases and J by 4 bases, with 13 bases between the two germline ends. The CDR3 extends over 16 amino acids. In nucleotides, the CDR3 is TGCGCCAGCAGCCAAGAACCCGCGGGGGCGTACAATGAGCAGTTCTTC. It encodes CASSQEPAGAYNEQFF.

The chain combines TRBV27 with TRBJ2-1; TRBD2 aligns across 7 bases. The CDR3 consists of 16 residues. The V gene's germline CDR1 is MNHEY and CDR2 SMNVEV (reference sequence). V was clipped by 8 bases and J by 0 bases; unmatched bases: 10. The CDR3 region has the DNA TGTGCCAGCCACCGGGGAGGGGAGAGCTCCTACAATGAGCAGTTCTTC. Protein product: CASHRGGESSYNEQFF.

Concerning this clonotype: At one boundary the junction diverges from the germline segment, which might be a read error. The gene calls are TRBV6-8 and TRBJ1-1; D is undetermined. The CDR3 covers 16 residues. Germline assignment: CDR1 MNHGY and CDR2 SAAAGT. In DNA form, the CDR3 reads TGTGCCAGCACCAACCGGGGAGCCTACTCTAGCTCTGAAGCTTCCTTT. This sequence encodes CASTNRGAYSSSEASF.

This clonotype occurred once. This rearrangement joins TRBV6-5 to TRBJ1-1, with D unclear. CDR1 and CDR2 from the germline V gene are MNHEY and SVGAGI. The CDR3 length is 13 residues. Trimming stripped 6 bases from V and 0 bases from J, with 8 bases between. This CDR3 is CASSPFMNTEAFF. CDR3 DNA sequence: TGTGCCAGCAGCCCCTTCATGAACACTGAAGCTTTCTTT.

This clonotype has a handful of counts. The chain links TRBV6-5 to TRBJ2-1; a possible D gene is TRBD2 (7 bases). The CDR3 extends over 16 amino acids. Germline values: CDR1 MNHEY, CDR2 SVGAGI. V was trimmed by 0 bases and J by 6 bases, leaving 15 bases between them. CDR3 in amino acids: CASSYSRGGLGNEQFF. The CDR3 DNA is TGTGCCAGCAGTTACTCGAGGGGGGGCTTAGGCAATGAGCAGTTCTTC.

The rearrangement uses TRBV19 and TRBJ2-5; TRBD1 agrees at 7 bases. The germline CDR1 and CDR2 sequences are LNHDA and SQIVND (reference sequence). CDR3 length: 18 amino acids. With V trimmed by 6 bases and J by 2 bases, 18 bases remained unmatched. CDR3 sequence (DNA): TGTGCCAGTAGCGATTACAAAAACAGGGGCAGCTTACAAGAGACCCAGTACTTC. Protein: CASSDYKNRGSLQETQYF.

This chain uses TRBV7-9 with TRBJ1-4, with a tentative D call TRBD1 (5 bases). The CDR3 extends over 14 amino acids. Germline values: CDR1 SEHNR, CDR2 FQNEAQ (reference sequence). V dropped 1 base and J dropped 7 bases, with 10 bases sitting between them. Here the CDR3 reads CASSLGQGIEKLFF. The CDR3 region has the DNA TGTGCCAGCAGCTTAGGCCAGGGAATTGAAAAACTGTTTTTT.

The J gene is TRBJ2-1, the V gene TRBV12-3 or TRBV12-4; tentatively, D is TRBD1 (7 bases). V dropped 7 bases and J dropped 4 bases, with 17 bases sitting between them. The length of the CDR3 is 15 residues. CDR3 region: CASTAAGQLYNEQFF. The CDR3 bases are TGTGCCAGCACCGCGGCGGGACAGTTATACAATGAGCAGTTCTTC.

V usage is TRBV27 and J usage is TRBJ1-2, with D uncertain. The length of the CDR3 is 15 residues. CDR1 is MNHEY, CDR2 SMNVEV, per germline (reference sequence). V lost 6 bases, J lost 3 bases, and 17 bases lay in between. Here the CDR3 DNA reads TGTGCCAGCAGGGCGGGTGTGGGTGCGGACTATGGCTACACCTTC. Encoded protein: CASRAGVGADYGYTF.

CDR3 in amino acids: CASSVGGTDYNEQFF. The CDR3 bases are TGTGCCAGCAGCGTAGGAGGGACGGACTACAATGAGCAGTTCTTC. The chain employs TRBV9 and TRBJ2-1; perhaps D is TRBD1 or TRBD2 (5 bases each). Germline V gives CDR1 SGDLS, CDR2 YYNGEE. V was clipped by 0 bases and J by 3 bases, with 10 bases between them. The CDR3 spans 15 residues.

This clonotype was detected a few times. The J gene is TRBJ1-2, the V gene TRBV27; a weak D match, TRBD1 (6 bases). V was shortened by 6 bases and J by 3 bases, with 17 bases between the two germline ends. CDR1 is MNHEY, CDR2 SMNVEV, per germline (reference sequence). The CDR3 is 15 amino acids. CDR3 nucleotide sequence: TGTGCCAGCAGCTCTAGGGGGGGGCCGTACTATGGCTACACCTTC. It is translated as CASSSRGGPYYGYTF.